The present T cell receptor (beta chain) was sequenced within a study of OX40 agonist ivuxolimab in advanced cancers. Concerning this clone: Antigen specificity is unknown.

Whole-study results and caveats: CD4+ and CD8+ blood T cells expanded clonally by week 6 at 0.1 to 3.0 mg/kg.

Repertoires were generated with immunoSEQ multiplex PCR, while TCRdb's copy carries only in-frame clones and drops some. The table has tens of thousands of clones, under 95% seen once; the top ten hold around 6.1%. There are 14 residues in the CDR3. The chain joins TRBV21-1 to TRBJ2-7; the table's D call, TRBD2, was not checked against the DNA. TRBV21-1 is deemed a pseudogene. The sample here was CD4+ or CD8+ T cells sorted from blood, taken in a trial of the OX40 agonist ivuxolimab. The clonotype originates from an adult with an advanced solid tumor such as melanoma, head and neck, liver or kidney cancer. This CDR3 is CASSKKRSRYEQYF. The CDR3 nucleotides are TGTGCCAGCAGCAAAAAGAGGAGCCGCTACGAGCAGTACTTC.